This passage covers 8 T cell receptor beta chains from one sample sequenced in a study of OX40 agonist ivuxolimab in advanced cancers. Profiling relied on immunoSEQ multiplex PCR, and the TCRdb table lists in-frame clones only, not all of them. The repertoire holds some 85,000 clones, with 91% as singletons. The material was CD4+ or CD8+ T cells sorted from blood, obtained in a trial of the OX40 agonist ivuxolimab. These receptors were obtained from an adult with an advanced solid tumor such as melanoma, head and neck, liver or kidney cancer.

This rearrangement joins TRBV19 to TRBJ2-7; 7 nucleotides agree with TRBD2. Germline V CDR1 and CDR2: LNHDA, SQIVND (reference sequence). V shed 5 bases, J shed 3 bases, and the junction held 10 bases outside the gene matches. The CDR3 is made up of 15 amino acids. The CDR3 DNA reads as TGTGCCAGTAGTCCAACTAGCGCGTCGATCTACGAGCAGTACTTC. Its translation: CASSPTSASIYEQYF.

J is TRBJ1-1 and V is TRBV18; D is possibly TRBD1 (5 bases). CDR3 length equals 16 residues. Germline V gives CDR1 KGHSH, CDR2 LQKENI. The V gene lost 0 bases and the J gene lost 2 bases, with 13 bases spanning the gap. This chain's CDR3 is CASSPPGGDGNTEAFF. In nucleotides, the CDR3 is TGTGCCAGCTCACCACCGGGAGGGGATGGAAACACTGAAGCTTTCTTT.

In this sample, this clone turned up once. V usage is TRBV18 and J usage is TRBJ2-3; possibly TRBD1 for D (5 bases). Trimming removed 3 bases at V and 2 bases at J, with 12 bases between. The length of the CDR3 is 15 residues. Per germline, CDR1 KGHSH and CDR2 LQKENI. CDR3 amino acids: CASSPDNWLTDTQYF. CDR3 sequence (DNA): TGTGCCAGCTCACCGGACAACTGGCTCACAGATACGCAGTATTTT.

The chain recombines TRBV5-1 with TRBJ1-2; 8 nucleotides align to TRBD1. The J segment lost 4 bases and the V segment lost 3 bases, leaving 8 bases of the junction unmatched. Per germline, CDR1 SGHRS and CDR2 YFSETQ. The CDR3 runs 15 residues. DNA of the CDR3: TGCGCCAGCAGCTCCAACGCAGGGGGCAGCTATGGCTACACCTTC. Translating it yields CASSSNAGGSYGYTF.

V gene TRBV27 combines with J gene TRBJ2-5; unclear D gene. The J call is uncertain, as TRBJ2-7 better fits the DNA end. The germline gives CDR1 MNHEY, CDR2 SMNVEV (reference sequence). This CDR3 is built from 13 residues. The CDR3 spells CASSFFGSYEQYF. CDR3 nucleotide sequence: TGTGCCAGCAGTTTTTTCGGCTCCTACGAGCAGTACTTC.

The gene calls are TRBV5-4 and TRBJ2-7, with 11 bases matching TRBD2. This CDR3 has 16 residues. Germline CDR1 reads SGHNT; CDR2 reads YYREEE (reference sequence). V dropped 4 bases and J dropped 3; count of bases not matched to a gene: 9. The CDR3 is CASSVGLAVINYEQYF. CDR3 DNA: TGTGCCAGCAGCGTGGGACTAGCGGTAATTAACTACGAGCAGTACTTC.

CDR3 residues: CASSDLAGRTGELFF. CDR3 sequence (DNA): TGTGCCAGCAGTGACTTAGCGGGAAGAACCGGGGAGCTGTTTTTT. The chain has TRBV6-1 and TRBJ2-2; 8 bases line up with TRBD2. Germline loops: CDR1 MNHNS, CDR2 SASEGT. Unmatched junction bases numbered 5, after V lost 3 bases and J lost 5 bases. This CDR3 has 15 amino acids.

This chain joins TRBV2 and TRBJ1-6, with D possibly matching TRBD1 (5 bases). V shed 6 bases and J shed 14 bases, with 14 bases lying between them. The CDR3 totals 12 residues. Germline-derived CDR1 and CDR2 are SNHLY and FYNNEI. In DNA form, the CDR3 reads TGTGCCAGCAGGGGGACCAATCCTTCCCTCCACTTT. It is translated as CASRGTNPSLHF.